Below are 11 T cell receptor beta chains sequenced from a single sample in a study of T cells in Graves' hyperthyroidism and ophthalmopathy. RNA transcripts were the template for amplifying TCR beta CDR3 regions. The study used the HTBI primer set for a first-round RT-PCR of the TCR CDR3. TCRdb ran MiXCR on the multiplex PCR reads and lists one entry per CDR3 protein. The sample records about 59,000 distinct CDR3 sequences, roughly 50% being singletons. Sequencing was performed on blood. The receptors were gathered from a woman aged 55-69 years with Graves' ophthalmopathy.

This clonotype has ten or more counts. V and J are TRBV18 and TRBJ2-7; TRBD2 matches at 14 bases. Germline V gives CDR1 KGHSH, CDR2 LQKENI. V lost 8 bases to trimming and J lost 6 bases; unmatched junction nucleotides: 6. CDR3 length: 14 amino acids. This chain's CDR3 is CASTSGTSGSEQYF. CDR3 nucleotides: TGTGCCAGCACGAGTGGGACTAGCGGGAGCGAGCAGTACTTC.

In this sample, this clonotype turned up many times. The chain has TRBV7-9 and TRBJ2-7; TRBD2 matches at 7 bases. J lost 5 bases, V lost 3 bases, and 16 bases had no gene match. Per the germline V gene, CDR1 is SEHNR and CDR2 is FQNEAQ (reference sequence). The CDR3 is 17 amino acids. The CDR3 DNA reads TGTGCCAGCAGCTTTAGGGTCGGGGCGGGAGATCGGGACGAGCAGTACTTC. It yields the protein CASSFRVGAGDRDEQYF.

In this sample, this clonotype turned up once. The rearrangement joins TRBV7-2 to TRBJ1-4; no firm D call. With 5 bases removed from V and 4 bases from J, the gap between germline ends came to 11 bases. Germline V gives CDR1 SGHTA, CDR2 FQGNSA. This CDR3 is 14 amino acids long. CDR3 in DNA: TGTGCCAGCAGCCTAAAGACCGTTAATGAAAAACTGTTTTTT. This sequence encodes CASSLKTVNEKLFF.

This clonotype was seen ten or more times. The chain recombines TRBV5-4 with TRBJ2-1; 7 positions agree with TRBD2. This CDR3 contains 16 residues. Trimming took 0 bases from V and 9 from J; bases not matched to a gene: 12. The germline CDR1 and CDR2 sequences are SGHNT and YYREEE (reference sequence). CDR3 residues: CASSLVGSWGGSEQFF. Here the CDR3 DNA reads TGTGCCAGCAGCTTGGTTGGGTCTTGGGGGGGTAGTGAGCAGTTCTTC.

This clonotype came up many times. V and J are TRBV7-9 and TRBJ2-3; D gene ambiguous. Germline CDR1 reads SEHNR; CDR2 reads FQNEAQ (reference sequence). Trimming left V 0 bases short and J 0 bases short, with 4 bases between. The CDR3 extends over 14 amino acids. The DNA for the CDR3 is TGTGCCAGCAGCTTAGCGCAGAGCACAGATACGCAGTATTTT. Its protein is CASSLAQSTDTQYF.

Comments on this clonotype: Compared with germline, one end of the junction differs, possibly owing to a read error. The gene calls are TRBV14 and TRBJ2-1, with 7 nucleotides matching TRBD2. The CDR3 sequence is 13 residues long. The germline V gene has CDR1 SGHDN and CDR2 FVKESK. CDR3 bases: TGTGCCAGCAGCCAAGTGGGAGGGAATGAGCGGCTCTTC. Translating it yields CASSQVGGNERLF.

This clonotype was counted ten times or more. This chain connects TRBV7-3 to TRBJ2-2; D is undetermined. The CDR3 has 12 amino acids. V was shortened by 2 bases and J by 6 bases, with 4 bases between the two germline ends. The V gene's germline CDR1 is SGHTA and CDR2 FQGTGA. In nucleotides, the CDR3 is TGTGCCAGCAGCTTATTTCCCGGGGAGCTGTTTTTT. Protein sequence: CASSLFPGELFF. Drawing the rest from reference TRBV7-3 and TRBJ2-2, the complete variable domain is GAGVSQTPSNKVTEKGKYVELRCDPISGHTALYWYRQSLGQGPEFLIYFQGTGAADDSGLPNDRFFAVRPEGSVSTLKIQRTERGDSAVYLCASSLFPGELFFGEGSRLTVL.

The rearrangement joins TRBV10-3 to TRBJ2-3, with a weak D call TRBD2 (5 bases). Trimming took off 10 bases at V and 3 bases at J, with 29 bases between the two ends. This CDR3 is 18 amino acids long. The germline gives CDR1 ENHRY, CDR2 SYGVKD. The CDR3 DNA reads TGTGCCACCAAGGATGGAGGTCACGGTCGTGGGGAGACAGATACGCAGTATTTT. Encoded protein: CATKDGGHGRGETDTQYF.

This clonotype has at least ten counts. The chain has TRBV5-1 and TRBJ2-4; TRBD1 matches at 7 bases. Trimming cost V 3 bases and J 6 bases; bases outside gene matches: 15. Germline CDR1 reads SGHRS; CDR2 reads YFSETQ. This CDR3 comprises 17 residues. For the CDR3, the DNA is TGCGCCAGCAGCTCTGGGAACAGGGGCTCCAGGCTAAACATTCAGTACTTC. Protein sequence: CASSSGNRGSRLNIQYF.

The table lists this clonotype with many counts. The J gene is TRBJ1-3, the V gene TRBV6-2 or TRBV6-3, with D uncertain. Trimming took 0 bases from V and 2 from J, leaving 8 bases between them. CDR1 is MNHEY, CDR2 SVGEGT, per germline. The CDR3 is 15 residues long. The CDR3 is CASSYSSEAGNTIYF. Written as DNA, the CDR3 is TGTGCCAGCAGTTACTCGAGCGAGGCTGGAAACACCATATATTTT.

This clonotype was found once. CDR3 DNA sequence: TGCAGTGCTAGGGTCGGAACAGATACGCAGTTCTTC. This sequence encodes CSARVGTDTQFF. The rearrangement links TRBV20-1 to TRBJ2-1, with no clear D. The CDR3 is made up of 12 amino acids. The germline V gene has CDR1 DFQATT and CDR2 SNEGSKA (reference sequence). With 3 bases removed from V and 12 bases from J, the gap between germline ends came to 15 bases.